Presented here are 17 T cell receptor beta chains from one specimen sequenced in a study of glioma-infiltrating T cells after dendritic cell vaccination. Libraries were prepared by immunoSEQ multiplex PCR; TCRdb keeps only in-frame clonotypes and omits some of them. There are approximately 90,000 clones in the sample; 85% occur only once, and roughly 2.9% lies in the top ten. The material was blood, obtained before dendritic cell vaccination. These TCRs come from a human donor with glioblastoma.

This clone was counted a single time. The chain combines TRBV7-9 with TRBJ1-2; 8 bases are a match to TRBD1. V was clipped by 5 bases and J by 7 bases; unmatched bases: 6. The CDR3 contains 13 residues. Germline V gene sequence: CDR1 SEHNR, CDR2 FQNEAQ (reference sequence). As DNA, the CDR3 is TGTGCCAGCAGCCCAGGACAGGGTAGTGGCTACACCTTC. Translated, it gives CASSPGQGSGYTF.

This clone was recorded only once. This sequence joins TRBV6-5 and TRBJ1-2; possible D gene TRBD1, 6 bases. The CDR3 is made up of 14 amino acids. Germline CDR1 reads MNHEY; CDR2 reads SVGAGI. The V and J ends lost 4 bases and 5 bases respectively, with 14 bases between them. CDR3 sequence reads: CASSFGQSRYGYTF. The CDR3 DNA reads TGTGCCAGCAGTTTCGGACAGAGCAGATATGGCTACACCTTC.

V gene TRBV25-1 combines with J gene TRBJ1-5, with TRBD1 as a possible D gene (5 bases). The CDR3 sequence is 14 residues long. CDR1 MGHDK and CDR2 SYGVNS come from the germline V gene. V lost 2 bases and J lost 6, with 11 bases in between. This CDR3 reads CASSEVRETQPQHF. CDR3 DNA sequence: TGTGCCAGCAGTGAAGTCAGGGAAACTCAGCCCCAGCATTTT.

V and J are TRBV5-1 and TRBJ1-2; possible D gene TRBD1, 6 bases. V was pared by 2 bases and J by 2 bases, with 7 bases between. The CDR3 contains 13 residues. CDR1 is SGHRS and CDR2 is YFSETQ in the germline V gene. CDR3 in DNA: TGCGCCAGCAGCTTCGGGACAAACTATGGCTACACCTTC. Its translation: CASSFGTNYGYTF.

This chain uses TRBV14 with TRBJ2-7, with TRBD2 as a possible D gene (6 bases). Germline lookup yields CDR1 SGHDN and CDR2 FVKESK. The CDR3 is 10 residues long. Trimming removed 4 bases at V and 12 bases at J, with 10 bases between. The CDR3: CASSLGTRYF. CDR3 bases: TGTGCCAGCAGCCTGGGGACTCGGTACTTC.

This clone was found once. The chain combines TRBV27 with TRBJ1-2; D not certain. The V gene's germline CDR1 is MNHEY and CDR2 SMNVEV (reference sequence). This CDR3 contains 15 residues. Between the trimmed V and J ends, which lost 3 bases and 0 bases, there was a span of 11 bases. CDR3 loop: CASSFSGLANYGYTF. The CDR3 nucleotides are TGTGCCAGCAGTTTTTCGGGGTTAGCTAACTATGGCTACACCTTC.

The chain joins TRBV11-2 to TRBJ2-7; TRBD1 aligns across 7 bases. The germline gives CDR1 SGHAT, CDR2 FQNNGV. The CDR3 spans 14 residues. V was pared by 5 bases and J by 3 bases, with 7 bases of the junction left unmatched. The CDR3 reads CASSLYRGGYEQYF. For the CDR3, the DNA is TGTGCCAGCAGCCTCTACAGGGGCGGCTACGAGCAGTACTTC. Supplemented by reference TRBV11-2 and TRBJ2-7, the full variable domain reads EAGVAQSPRYKIIEKRQSVAFWCNPISGHATLYWYQQILGQGPKLLIQFQNNGVVDDSQLPKDRFSAERLKGVDSTLKIQPAKLEDSAVYLCASSLYRGGYEQYFGPGTRLTVT.

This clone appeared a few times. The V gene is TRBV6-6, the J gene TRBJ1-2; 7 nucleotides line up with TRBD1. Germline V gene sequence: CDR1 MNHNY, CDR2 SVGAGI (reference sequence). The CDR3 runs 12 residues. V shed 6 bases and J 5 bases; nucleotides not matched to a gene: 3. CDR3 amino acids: CASSPTGYGYTF. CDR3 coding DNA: TGTGCCAGCAGCCCGACAGGGTATGGCTACACCTTC.

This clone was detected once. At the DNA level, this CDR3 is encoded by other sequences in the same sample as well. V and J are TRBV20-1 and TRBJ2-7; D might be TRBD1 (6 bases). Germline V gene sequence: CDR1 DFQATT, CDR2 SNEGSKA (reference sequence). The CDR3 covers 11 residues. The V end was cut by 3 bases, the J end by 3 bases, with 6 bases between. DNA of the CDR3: TGCAGTGCTAGGGACAGCTACGAGCAGTACTTC. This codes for CSARDSYEQYF.

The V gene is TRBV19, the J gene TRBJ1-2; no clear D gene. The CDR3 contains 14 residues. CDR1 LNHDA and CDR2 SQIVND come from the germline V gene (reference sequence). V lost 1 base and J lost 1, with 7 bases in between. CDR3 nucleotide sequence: TGTGCCAGTAGTATAGGCGCGGGTAACTATGGCTACACCTTC. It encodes CASSIGAGNYGYTF. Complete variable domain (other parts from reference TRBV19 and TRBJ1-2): DGGITQSPKYLFRKEGQNVTLSCEQNLNHDAMYWYRQDPGQGLRLIYYSQIVNDFQKGDIAEGYSVSREKKESFPLTVTSAQKNPTAFYLCASSIGAGNYGYTFGSGTRLTVV.

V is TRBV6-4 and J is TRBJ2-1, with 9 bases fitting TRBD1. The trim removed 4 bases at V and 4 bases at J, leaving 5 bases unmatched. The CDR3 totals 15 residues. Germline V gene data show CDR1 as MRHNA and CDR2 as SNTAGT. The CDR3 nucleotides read TGTGCCAGCAGTGGAGGGACAGGGCTGTACAATGAGCAGTTCTTC. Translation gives CASSGGTGLYNEQFF.

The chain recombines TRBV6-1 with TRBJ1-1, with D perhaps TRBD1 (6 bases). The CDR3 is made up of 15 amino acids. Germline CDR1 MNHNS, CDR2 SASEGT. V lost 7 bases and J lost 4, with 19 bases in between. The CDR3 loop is CASTGTQGLGTEAFF. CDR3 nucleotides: TGTGCCAGCACGGGTACACAGGGCTTGGGCACTGAAGCTTTCTTT.

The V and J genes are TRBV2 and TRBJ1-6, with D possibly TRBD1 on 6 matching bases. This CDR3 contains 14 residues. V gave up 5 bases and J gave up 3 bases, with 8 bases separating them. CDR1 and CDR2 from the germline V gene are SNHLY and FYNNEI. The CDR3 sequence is CASSLDSYNSPLHF. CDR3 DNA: TGTGCCAGCAGTTTGGACAGCTATAATTCACCCCTCCACTTT.

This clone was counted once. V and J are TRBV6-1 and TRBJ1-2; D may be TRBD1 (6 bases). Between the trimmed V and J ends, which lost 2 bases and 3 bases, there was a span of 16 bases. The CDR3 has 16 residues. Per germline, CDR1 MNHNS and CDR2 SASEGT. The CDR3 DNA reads TGTGCCAGCAGTGAAACGGGACATCCAGGGCACTATGGCTACACCTTC. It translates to CASSETGHPGHYGYTF.

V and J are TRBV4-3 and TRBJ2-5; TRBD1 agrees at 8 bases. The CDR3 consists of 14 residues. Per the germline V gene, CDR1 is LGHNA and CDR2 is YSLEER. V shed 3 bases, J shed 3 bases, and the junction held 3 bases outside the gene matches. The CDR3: CASSQHRGEETQYF. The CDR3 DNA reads TGCGCCAGCAGCCAGCACAGGGGGGAAGAGACCCAGTACTTC.

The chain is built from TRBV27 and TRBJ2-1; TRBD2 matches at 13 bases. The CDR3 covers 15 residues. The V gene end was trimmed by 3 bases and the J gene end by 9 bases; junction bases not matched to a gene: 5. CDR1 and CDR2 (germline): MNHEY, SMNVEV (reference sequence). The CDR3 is CASSLGLAGKVEQFF. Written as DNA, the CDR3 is TGTGCCAGCAGTTTGGGACTAGCGGGAAAGGTTGAGCAGTTCTTC.

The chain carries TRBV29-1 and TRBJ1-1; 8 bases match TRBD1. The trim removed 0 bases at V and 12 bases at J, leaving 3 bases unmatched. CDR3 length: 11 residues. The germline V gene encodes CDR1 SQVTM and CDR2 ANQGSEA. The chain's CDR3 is CSVEDGQGTFF. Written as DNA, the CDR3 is TGCAGCGTTGAAGACGGACAGGGAACTTTCTTT.